The 28 T cell receptor beta chains in this list originate from one sample, sequenced in a study of graft-versus-host responses after intestinal transplantation. The method was immunoSEQ multiplex PCR; TCRdb's version includes in-frame clones alone and lacks a portion of them. The data contain some 97,000 clones, roughly 87% of them singletons. Antigens for these TCRs are unknown. The specimen was unstimulated CD4+ T cells sorted from spleen or lymph node cells, collected before transplant. The source is a human donor who was the organ donor for an intestinal transplant.

This clone occurred a few times. This rearrangement joins TRBV6-4 to TRBJ2-3, with 7 bases aligning to TRBD1. Germline loops: CDR1 MRHNA, CDR2 SNTAGT. The CDR3 totals 14 residues. Unmatched junction bases numbered 0, after V lost 2 bases and J lost 1 base. The CDR3 nucleotides are TGTGCCAGCAGTGACGGGACAGGCACAGATACGCAGTATTTT. Translation: CASSDGTGTDTQYF.

The chain links TRBV5-1 to TRBJ2-3, with 10 bases fitting TRBD1. Germline assignment: CDR1 SGHRS and CDR2 YFSETQ. Trimming removed 7 bases from V and 0 bases from J; junction bases left unmatched: 11. This CDR3 region has 17 residues. The CDR3 is CASAATGGQGSTDTQYF. Written as DNA, the CDR3 is TGCGCCAGCGCCGCTACGGGGGGACAGGGGAGCACAGATACGCAGTATTTT.

V and J are TRBV28 and TRBJ1-1; D unclear. Germline-derived CDR1 and CDR2 are MDHEN and SYDVKM. The CDR3 extends over 13 amino acids. V was shortened by 6 bases and J by 4 bases, with 12 bases between the two germline ends. The CDR3 reads CASRLPGFTEAFF. CDR3 bases: TGTGCCAGCAGACTTCCGGGGTTCACTGAAGCTTTCTTT.

The chain joins TRBV19 to TRBJ1-3, with 10 bases lining up with TRBD1. V shed 3 bases, J shed 4 bases, and the junction held 3 bases outside the gene matches. Germline V lookup: CDR1 LNHDA, CDR2 SQIVND (reference sequence). This CDR3 spans 15 amino acids. The chain's CDR3 is CASSIDRGLGNTIYF. For the CDR3, the DNA is TGTGCCAGTAGTATCGACAGGGGGCTCGGAAACACCATATATTTT.

This sequence joins TRBV19 and TRBJ2-6; 8 nucleotides align to TRBD2. Germline-derived CDR1 and CDR2 are LNHDA and SQIVND (reference sequence). The CDR3 extends over 19 amino acids. With 5 bases clipped from V and 0 bases from J, the junction kept 12 bases outside the gene matches. CDR3: CASSPIPRGGPSGANVLTF. DNA for the CDR3: TGTGCCAGTAGTCCAATCCCACGGGGGGGGCCCTCTGGGGCCAACGTCCTGACTTTC.

The CDR3 region is CASSLAGGPEETQYF. The CDR3 DNA sequence: TGTGCCAGCAGCTTAGCGGGGGGGCCTGAAGAGACCCAGTACTTC. The chain is built from TRBV7-2 and TRBJ2-5; tentative D call: TRBD2 (7 bases). This CDR3 contains 15 residues. V lost 0 bases and J 3 bases, leaving 11 bases between the germline ends. Germline V CDR1 and CDR2: SGHTA, FQGNSA.

This clone has just a few counts. This chain links TRBV7-9 with TRBJ1-1; D gene uncertain. The V gene's germline CDR1 is SEHNR and CDR2 FQNEAQ (reference sequence). The V end was cut by 1 base, the J end by 3 bases, with 6 bases between. The CDR3 sequence is 13 residues long. The CDR3 spells CASSLVRDTEAFF. Written as DNA, the CDR3 is TGTGCCAGCAGCTTAGTGAGGGACACTGAAGCTTTCTTT.

The V call is TRBV9, the J call TRBJ2-1; D is ambiguous. This CDR3 region has 15 residues. V lost 0 bases, J lost 4 bases, and 11 bases lay in between. Germline V gives CDR1 SGDLS, CDR2 YYNGEE. The CDR3 sequence is CASSVALDGYNEQFF. The CDR3 coding sequence is TGTGCCAGCAGCGTAGCACTGGACGGATACAATGAGCAGTTCTTC.

This chain links TRBV11-3 with TRBJ2-1, with a weak D call TRBD2 (5 bases). From germline, CDR1 is SGHNT and CDR2 YENEEA. Deletions cut 1 base from V and 8 bases from J, with 18 bases between. The CDR3 sequence is 16 residues long. The DNA of the CDR3 is TGTGCCAGCAGCTTAGGGGGAGTGACGAGCAGCGATGAGCAGTTCTTC. Its protein is CASSLGGVTSSDEQFF.

The CDR3 DNA reads TGTGCCAGCAGCAAAAAGGGGAGGCCCCCGAGCTCCTACAATGAGCAGTTCTTC. Translation gives CASSKKGRPPSSYNEQFF. The chain uses TRBV21-1 and TRBJ2-1; the DNA was not compared with TRBD2, the D call given in the table. TRBV21-1 counts as a pseudogene. CDR3 size: 18 residues.

V usage is TRBV2 and J usage is TRBJ2-1; D tentatively reads TRBD1 or TRBD2 (7 bases each). CDR3 size: 14 residues. V was shortened by 8 bases and J by 9 bases, with 20 bases between the two germline ends. From germline, CDR1 is SNHLY and CDR2 FYNNEI. DNA for the CDR3: TGTGCCAGCCAAGACAGGGACTATGTGGGTGAGCAGTTCTTC. Encoded protein: CASQDRDYVGEQFF. The full variable domain, in which reference TRBV2 and TRBJ2-1 provide the parts outside the CDR3, is EPEVTQTPSHQVTQMGQEVILRCVPISNHLYFYWYRQILGQKVEFLVSFYNNEISEKSEIFDDQFSVERPDGSNFTLKIRSTKLEDSAMYFCASQDRDYVGEQFFGPGTRLTVL.

The chain is built from TRBV7-9 and TRBJ2-2, with D maybe TRBD2 (5 bases). V was pared by 5 bases and J by 5 bases, with 21 bases between. The CDR3 covers 17 residues. In germline, CDR1 is SEHNR, CDR2 FQNEAQ (reference sequence). CDR3 coding DNA: TGTGCCAGCAGCCCCCAAACAGTACAGAGACTAACCGGGGAGCTGTTTTTT. Translating it yields CASSPQTVQRLTGELFF.

This chain joins TRBV28 and TRBJ2-4, with D maybe TRBD1 (6 bases). This CDR3 is 13 amino acids long. The V end was cut by 6 bases, the J end by 7 bases, with 13 bases between. From germline, CDR1 is MDHEN and CDR2 SYDVKM. The CDR3 loop is CASSEQGGNIQYF. The CDR3, as DNA: TGTGCCAGCAGCGAACAGGGTGGGAACATTCAGTACTTC.

V is TRBV5-6 and J is TRBJ2-2, with TRBD1 matching 9 bases. The V gene end was trimmed by 4 bases and the J gene end by 5 bases; junction bases not matched to a gene: 6. The V gene's germline CDR1 is SGHDT and CDR2 YYEEEE. The CDR3 is 15 residues long. The CDR3 region is CASSRGQGRTGELFF. The CDR3 DNA reads TGTGCCAGCAGCAGGGGACAGGGTCGAACCGGGGAGCTGTTTTTT. The variable domain in full, completed from reference TRBV5-6 and TRBJ2-2, reads DAGVTQSPTHLIKTRGQQVTLRCSPKSGHDTVSWYQQALGQGPQFIFQYYEEEERQRGNFPDRFSGHQFPNYSSELNVNALLLGDSALYLCASSRGQGRTGELFFGEGSRLTVL.

The genes are TRBV30 and TRBJ2-5, with 8 bases fitting TRBD1. The junction had 10 bases not matched to a gene; V was cut back by 2 bases and J by 11 bases. The CDR3 spans 13 residues. The germline V gene encodes CDR1 GTSNPN and CDR2 SVGIG (reference sequence). The CDR3 loop reads CAWSLITGGHQYF. The DNA for the CDR3 is TGTGCCTGGAGTTTAATAACAGGGGGACATCAGTACTTC.

The CDR3 region has the DNA TGTGCCAGCAGCGCAGATGTAGCGGGGGGGACTCGGGAGACCCAGTACTTC. The encoded protein is CASSADVAGGTRETQYF. This chain connects TRBV7-8 to TRBJ2-5, with 11 bases aligning to TRBD2. The length of the CDR3 is 17 residues. Trimming at V came to 5 bases and at J to 5 bases, leaving 13 bases not matched to a gene. Germline V gives CDR1 SGHVS, CDR2 FQNEAQ.

CDR3 bases: TGTGCCAGCACTGCGGCAGGGGATAAGTACGAGCAGTACTTC. Its translation is CASTAAGDKYEQYF. The V call is TRBV2, the J call TRBJ2-7, with D maybe TRBD1 (6 bases). V was shortened by 7 bases and J by 4 bases, with 17 bases between the two germline ends. The germline CDR1 and CDR2 sequences are SNHLY and FYNNEI. The CDR3 consists of 14 residues.

The V call is TRBV4-2, the J call TRBJ1-5, with 7 bases lining up with TRBD1. The CDR3 runs to 15 residues. Trimming at V came to 0 bases and at J to 4 bases, leaving 3 bases not matched to a gene. Germline CDR1 and CDR2: LGHNA and YNFKEQ. CDR3 nucleotide sequence: TGTGCCAGCAGCCAAGATCGGACAGGTAATCAGCCCCAGCATTTT. It specifies CASSQDRTGNQPQHF.

The chain carries TRBV28 and TRBJ2-7, with unresolved D. The CDR3 is made up of 12 amino acids. Looked up from germline, CDR1 is MDHEN and CDR2 is SYDVKM. V was cut by 7 bases and J by 1 base, with 8 bases left in between. This CDR3 reads CASKTGSYEQYF. The CDR3, as DNA: TGTGCCAGCAAGACTGGTTCCTACGAGCAGTACTTC.

The chain couples TRBV19 to TRBJ2-3, with 7 bases matching TRBD2. The V gene's germline CDR1 is LNHDA and CDR2 SQIVND (reference sequence). The CDR3 totals 17 residues. The trim removed 4 bases at V and 8 bases at J, leaving 18 bases unmatched. The CDR3 DNA follows: TGTGCCAGTAGTAAGCTTTCCAGCGGGACTGTTTCGCTTACGCAGTATTTT. Translation: CASSKLSSGTVSLTQYF.

The J gene is TRBJ1-2, the V gene TRBV11-2; 7 bases map to TRBD1. CDR3 length equals 13 residues. CDR1 and CDR2 from the germline V gene are SGHAT and FQNNGV. The junction had 3 bases not matched to a gene; V was cut back by 4 bases and J by 4 bases. The CDR3 coding sequence is TGTGCCAGCAGCTCCAGACAGGGCTATGGCTACACCTTC. Residues: CASSSRQGYGYTF.

The chain has TRBV19 and TRBJ1-2; 8 nucleotides align to TRBD1. CDR1 LNHDA and CDR2 SQIVND come from the germline V gene (reference sequence). Trimming at V came to 3 bases and at J to 4 bases, leaving 4 bases not matched to a gene. The CDR3 runs 14 residues. This chain's CDR3 is CASSMGTGPYGYTF. In DNA, the CDR3 is TGTGCCAGTAGTATGGGGACAGGACCCTATGGCTACACCTTC.

The chain links TRBV2 to TRBJ2-7, with no clear D. The CDR3 has 16 amino acids. The ends were cut back, 0 bases at V and 1 base at J, with 13 bases in the middle. Germline CDR1 is SNHLY and CDR2 is FYNNEI. CDR3 DNA sequence: TGTGCCAGCAGTGAAGCGGGGTACTCCCAATCCTACGAGCAGTACTTC. It encodes CASSEAGYSQSYEQYF.

The chain employs TRBV2 and TRBJ1-5; TRBD1 matches at 9 bases. The CDR3 spans 14 residues. V gave up 5 bases and J gave up 4 bases; unmatched junction bases: 3. Germline CDR1 reads SNHLY; CDR2 reads FYNNEI. Here the CDR3 reads CASSPGQGNQPQHF. The CDR3 region has the DNA TGTGCCAGCAGTCCGGGACAGGGTAATCAGCCCCAGCATTTT.

This sequence joins TRBV19 and TRBJ1-2, with 10 bases lining up with TRBD1. Germline trimming cut 4 bases from V and 4 bases from J; bases unmatched to any gene: 6. Germline-derived CDR1 and CDR2 are LNHDA and SQIVND (reference sequence). The CDR3 is 15 amino acids. The CDR3 reads CASSTPGQGSYGYTF. The CDR3 nucleotides are TGTGCCAGTAGTACCCCGGGACAGGGGAGCTATGGCTACACCTTC.

CDR3 in amino acids: CASSQRGGGYEQYF. Here the CDR3 DNA reads TGTGCCAGCAGCCAAAGGGGGGGAGGCTACGAGCAGTACTTC. This chain joins TRBV6-5 and TRBJ2-7; possible D gene TRBD2, 7 bases. V lost 6 bases to trimming and J lost 3 bases, with 15 bases between them. CDR3 size: 14 residues. Germline V gene data show CDR1 as MNHEY and CDR2 as SVGAGI.

This chain joins TRBV5-1 and TRBJ2-5; D is possibly TRBD1 (8 bases). Trimming took off 3 bases at V and 7 bases at J, with 25 bases between the two ends. The CDR3 contains 17 residues. Per the germline V gene, CDR1 is SGHRS and CDR2 is YFSETQ. The CDR3 sequence: CASSWRGTGRGEGTQYF. CDR3 coding DNA: TGCGCCAGCAGCTGGAGGGGGACAGGAAGAGGGGAGGGGACCCAGTACTTC.

The rearrangement uses TRBV5-1 and TRBJ1-2; D is undetermined. Germline CDR1 reads SGHRS; CDR2 reads YFSETQ. CDR3 size: 13 residues. The V and J ends lost 0 bases and 6 bases respectively, with 9 bases between them. CDR3 nucleotide sequence: TGCGCCAGCAGCTTGGCCGGAGGAAATGGCTACACCTTC. Translation gives CASSLAGGNGYTF.